These 14 T cell receptor beta chains originate from one sample sequenced in a study of blood T cells in healthy people across ages. Alongside a J-beta primer mix, a sample-barcoded 5' primer served in a second PCR lasting roughly 7 to 11 cycles. TCRdb analysed the 5' RACE reads with MiXCR anew, one entry per CDR3 protein. In the table there are around 1.5 million distinct CDR3 sequences, 40% to 50% of which are singletons. The sequencing sample was made of blood. The receptors were gathered from a woman between 18 and 29 years old in good health.

The table lists this clonotype with a count of one. This rearrangement joins TRBV6-1 to TRBJ2-3; 7 positions agree with TRBD2. The V gene's germline CDR1 is MNHNS and CDR2 SASEGT. The CDR3 consists of 12 residues. With 1 base clipped from V and 11 bases from J, the junction kept 3 bases outside the gene matches. The CDR3 region has the DNA TGTGCCAGCAGTGAAGGGGGGGGGTGGCAGTATTTT. Translation: CASSEGGGWQYF.

This clonotype was counted only a few times. V is TRBV28 and J is TRBJ2-5; 12 bases match TRBD2. Germline V gene data show CDR1 as MDHEN and CDR2 as SYDVKM. This CDR3 is 16 amino acids long. V gave up 7 bases and J gave up 11 bases; unmatched junction bases: 17. The CDR3 is CASNPPGLAGFGEQYF. CDR3 in DNA: TGTGCCAGCAACCCCCCAGGACTAGCGGGGTTTGGTGAGCAGTACTTC.

This rearrangement joins TRBV7-9 to TRBJ1-1; D not certain. This CDR3 has 16 residues. CDR1 and CDR2 (germline): SEHNR, FQNEAQ (reference sequence). Trimming pared 5 bases from V and 4 bases from J, leaving 20 bases between. CDR3 DNA sequence: TGTGCCAGCAGCAGTATCCAATTTGGGGAAGGCACTGAAGCTTTCTTT. Its protein product is CASSSIQFGEGTEAFF.

The CDR3 reads CASSLSGGLAGSEQYF. The CDR3 region has the DNA TGTGCCAGCAGTTTATCCGGGGGACTAGCGGGATCAGAGCAGTACTTC. This sequence joins TRBV27 and TRBJ2-7; 13 bases line up with TRBD2. Trimming took 0 bases from V and 7 from J; bases not matched to a gene: 6. CDR3 length: 16 amino acids. Looked up from germline, CDR1 is MNHEY and CDR2 is SMNVEV (reference sequence).

This clonotype was recorded a few times. V and J are TRBV27 and TRBJ2-4, with a weak D call TRBD2 (6 bases). Germline loops: CDR1 MNHEY, CDR2 SMNVEV (reference sequence). The CDR3 sequence is 14 residues long. Trimming left V 5 bases short and J 13 bases short, with 21 bases between. Here the CDR3 reads CASSPDSPSGEQYF. The CDR3, as DNA: TGTGCCAGCAGTCCAGACTCCCCCTCGGGGGAGCAGTACTTC.

This chain connects TRBV9 to TRBJ2-1, with 14 bases fitting TRBD2. V gave up 2 bases and J gave up 8 bases; unmatched junction bases: 6. The CDR3 contains 16 residues. Germline V gives CDR1 SGDLS, CDR2 YYNGEE. CDR3 sequence (DNA): TGTGCCAGCAGCGTTTACGGGACTAGCGGGAGCCATGAGCAGTTCTTC. Its protein product is CASSVYGTSGSHEQFF.

The chain combines TRBV5-1 with TRBJ2-5; no reliable D call. The CDR3 runs to 13 residues. Germline V lookup: CDR1 SGHRS, CDR2 YFSETQ. Deletions cut 2 bases from V and 5 bases from J, with 10 bases between. CDR3 bases: TGCGCCAGCAGCTTATCAACAGTCGAGACCCAGTACTTC. Its translation: CASSLSTVETQYF.

The V and J genes are TRBV12-3 or TRBV12-4 and TRBJ2-7, with a possible D match to TRBD1 (6 bases). The CDR3 totals 14 residues. Trimming removed 3 bases at V and 3 bases at J, with 12 bases between. CDR3: CASSFEEGGYEQYF. The CDR3, as DNA: TGTGCCAGCAGTTTTGAGGAAGGGGGCTACGAGCAGTACTTC.

This clonotype was found a few times. The V and J genes are TRBV27 and TRBJ2-3, with D unclear. This CDR3 has 15 amino acids. CDR1 MNHEY and CDR2 SMNVEV come from the germline V gene (reference sequence). Trimming took off 4 bases at V and 2 bases at J, with 13 bases between the two ends. CDR3 amino acids: CASSSRPRPTDTQYF. CDR3 bases: TGTGCCAGCAGTTCCCGGCCAAGGCCCACAGATACGCAGTATTTT.

This sequence joins TRBV4-1 and TRBJ2-5; TRBD2 might be the D (6 bases). The ends were cut back, 1 base at V and 5 bases at J, with 14 bases in the middle. Germline V gene lookup returns CDR1 MGHRA and CDR2 YSYEKL. CDR3 length: 15 residues. The CDR3 DNA reads TGCGCCAGCAGCCAAGCTGCGACTAGTTACGAGACCCAGTACTTC. Its protein is CASSQAATSYETQYF.

V usage is TRBV12-3 or TRBV12-4 and J usage is TRBJ1-2; D gene ambiguous. Trimming removed 5 bases at V and 4 bases at J, with 14 bases between. The CDR3 extends over 14 amino acids. CDR3 DNA: TGTGCCAGCAGTCTTGTGACACCAGGCTATGGCTACACCTTC. Translation: CASSLVTPGYGYTF.

J is TRBJ1-4 and V is TRBV5-1, with 9 bases that match TRBD1. The CDR3 loop spans 16 amino acids. V shed 3 bases, J shed 5 bases, and the junction held 8 bases outside the gene matches. The germline gives CDR1 SGHRS, CDR2 YFSETQ. The DNA of the CDR3 is TGCGCCAGCAGCTCCCCCAAGGACAGGGGAAATGAAAAACTGTTTTTT. This codes for CASSSPKDRGNEKLFF.

The chain links TRBV6-5 to TRBJ2-2; 10 nucleotides align to TRBD2. J gave up 3 bases and V 5 bases, and 3 bases lay outside the gene matches. The length of the CDR3 is 15 residues. The germline V gene has CDR1 MNHEY and CDR2 SVGAGI. The CDR3 DNA reads TGTGCCAGCAGTCGCGGGACTAGCGACACCGGGGAGCTGTTTTTT. This gives the protein CASSRGTSDTGELFF.

On this clonotype itself: The junction and the germline gene differ at one end; a read error may be behind it. V is TRBV7-9 and J is TRBJ2-3; the match to TRBD1 covers 8 bases. Germline V lookup: CDR1 SEHNR, CDR2 FQNEAQ (reference sequence). The CDR3 length is 14 residues. DNA of the CDR3: TGTGCCGGCAGTTACGGACAGGGTGCAGATACGCAGTATTTT. Protein product: CAGSYGQGADTQYF. The complete variable domain, with remaining parts taken from reference TRBV7-9 and TRBJ2-3, reads DTGVSQNPRHKITKRGQNVTFRCDPISEHNRLYWYRQTLGQGPEFLTYFQNEAQLEKSRLLSDRFSAERPKGSFSTLEIQRTEQGDSAMYLCAGSYGQGADTQYFGPGTRLTVL.